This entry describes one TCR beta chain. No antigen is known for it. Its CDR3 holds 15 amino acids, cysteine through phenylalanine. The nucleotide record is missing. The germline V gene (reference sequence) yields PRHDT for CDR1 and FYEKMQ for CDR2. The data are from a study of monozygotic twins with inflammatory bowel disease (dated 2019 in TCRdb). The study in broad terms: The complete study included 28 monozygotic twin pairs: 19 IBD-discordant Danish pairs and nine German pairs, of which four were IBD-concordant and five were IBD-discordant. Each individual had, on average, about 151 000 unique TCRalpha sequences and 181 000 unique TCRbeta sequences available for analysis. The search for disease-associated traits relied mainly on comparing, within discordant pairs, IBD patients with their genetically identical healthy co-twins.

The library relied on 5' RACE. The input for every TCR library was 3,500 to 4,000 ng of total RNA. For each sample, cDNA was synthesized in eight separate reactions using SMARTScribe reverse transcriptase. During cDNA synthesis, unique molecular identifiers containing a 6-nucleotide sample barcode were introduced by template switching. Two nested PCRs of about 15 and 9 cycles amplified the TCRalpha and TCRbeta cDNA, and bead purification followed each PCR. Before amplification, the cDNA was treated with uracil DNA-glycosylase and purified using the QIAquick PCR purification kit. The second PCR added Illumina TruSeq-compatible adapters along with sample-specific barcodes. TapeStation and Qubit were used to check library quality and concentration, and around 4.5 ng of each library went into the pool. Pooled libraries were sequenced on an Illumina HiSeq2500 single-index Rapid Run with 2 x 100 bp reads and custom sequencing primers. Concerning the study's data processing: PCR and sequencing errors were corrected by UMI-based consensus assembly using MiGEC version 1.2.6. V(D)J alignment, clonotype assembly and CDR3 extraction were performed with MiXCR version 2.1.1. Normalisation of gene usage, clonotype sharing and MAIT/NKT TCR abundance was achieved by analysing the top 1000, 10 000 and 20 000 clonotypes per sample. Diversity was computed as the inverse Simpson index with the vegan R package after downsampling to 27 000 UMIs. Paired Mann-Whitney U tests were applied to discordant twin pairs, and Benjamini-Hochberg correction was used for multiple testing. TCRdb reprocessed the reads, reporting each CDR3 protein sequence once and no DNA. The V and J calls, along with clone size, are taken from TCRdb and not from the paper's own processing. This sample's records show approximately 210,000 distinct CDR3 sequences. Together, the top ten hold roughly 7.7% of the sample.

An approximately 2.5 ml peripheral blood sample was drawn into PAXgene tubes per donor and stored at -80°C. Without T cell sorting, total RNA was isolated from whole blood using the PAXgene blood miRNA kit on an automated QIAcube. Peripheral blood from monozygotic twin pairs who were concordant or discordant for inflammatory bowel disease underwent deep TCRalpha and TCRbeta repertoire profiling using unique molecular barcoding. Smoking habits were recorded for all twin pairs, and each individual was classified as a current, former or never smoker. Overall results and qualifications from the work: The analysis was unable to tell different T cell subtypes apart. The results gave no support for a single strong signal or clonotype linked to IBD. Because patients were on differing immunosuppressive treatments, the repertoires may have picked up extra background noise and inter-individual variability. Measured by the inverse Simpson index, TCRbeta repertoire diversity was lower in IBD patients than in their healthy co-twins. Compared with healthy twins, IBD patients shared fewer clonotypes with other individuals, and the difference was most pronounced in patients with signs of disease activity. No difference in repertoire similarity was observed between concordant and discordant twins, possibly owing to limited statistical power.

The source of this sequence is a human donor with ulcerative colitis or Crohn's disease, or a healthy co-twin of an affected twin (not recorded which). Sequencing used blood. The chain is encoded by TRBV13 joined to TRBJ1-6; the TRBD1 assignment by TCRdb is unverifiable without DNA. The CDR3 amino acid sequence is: CASSSMTGGNSPLHF.